This T cell receptor beta chain was recovered during a study of control samples from healthy donors and cancer patients. The assay was immunoSEQ multiplex PCR, and TCRdb's table has in-frame clones only and misses some. The sample lists approximately 30,000 clones, more than 75% occurring once. The CDR3 contains 16 residues. The genes are TRBV21-1 and TRBJ1-5; the DNA was not compared with TRBD1, the D call given in the table. TRBV21-1 is a pseudogene segment. This receptor was taken from a woman between 35 and 50 years old with lung cancer. Sample: PBMCs. CDR3 region: CASSNPRDRGHQPQHF. The CDR3 nucleotides read TGTGCCAGCAGCAACCCCCGGGACAGGGGACATCAGCCCCAGCATTTT.